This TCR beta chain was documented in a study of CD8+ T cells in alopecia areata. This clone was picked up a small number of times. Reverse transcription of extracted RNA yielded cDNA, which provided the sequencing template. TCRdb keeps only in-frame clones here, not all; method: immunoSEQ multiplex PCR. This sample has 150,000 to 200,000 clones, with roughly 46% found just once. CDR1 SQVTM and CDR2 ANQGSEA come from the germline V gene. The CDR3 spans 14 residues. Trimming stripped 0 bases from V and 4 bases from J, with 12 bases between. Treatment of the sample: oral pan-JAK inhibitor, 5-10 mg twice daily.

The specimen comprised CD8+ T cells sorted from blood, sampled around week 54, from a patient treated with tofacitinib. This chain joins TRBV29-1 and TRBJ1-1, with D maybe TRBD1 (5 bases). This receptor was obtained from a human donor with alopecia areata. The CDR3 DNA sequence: TGCAGCGTTGAAGATCCGGGGGTTGGCACTGAAGCTTTCTTT. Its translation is CSVEDPGVGTEAFF.